The 27 T cell receptor beta chains below come from one sample, sequenced in a study of blood T cells in healthy people across ages. Sample-barcoded 5' priming and a J-beta primer mix drove a second PCR of about 6 to 12 cycles. TCRdb redid the calling of the 5' RACE reads with MiXCR, one entry per CDR3 protein. The sample has 450,000 to 700,000 distinct CDR3 sequences; 25% to 30% are singletons. The specimen was blood. The receptors come from a woman aged 70-85 years in good health.

In the case of this clonotype: At one of its ends the junction is not consistent with the germline gene, which may arise from a read error. V is TRBV29-1 and J is TRBJ2-1, with 9 bases lining up with TRBD1. The CDR3 spans 15 residues. The germline gives CDR1 SQVTM, CDR2 ANQGSEA. The CDR3 region has the DNA TGCAGTGTTGAAGAGAGGGGACAGGGCAACAATGAGCAGTTCTTC. It translates to CSVEERGQGNNEQFF.

The V gene is TRBV20-1, the J gene TRBJ2-4; 9 positions agree with TRBD1. Unmatched junction bases numbered 9, after V lost 4 bases and J lost 2 bases. CDR1 and CDR2 (germline): DFQATT, SNEGSKA (reference sequence). The CDR3 is 16 residues long. CDR3 DNA sequence: TGCAGTGCTAAGGGGTGGGGACAGGGCTCCAAAAACATTCAGTACTTC. Translating gives CSAKGWGQGSKNIQYF.

CDR3 bases: TGTGCCAGTAGTATAGCTGGGCCGGACACCGGGGAGCTGTTTTTT. Its translation: CASSIAGPDTGELFF. The chain has TRBV19 and TRBJ2-2, with no clear D. Trimming removed 1 base from V and 3 bases from J, with 9 bases in between. This CDR3 contains 15 residues. CDR1 and CDR2 from the germline V gene are LNHDA and SQIVND (reference sequence).

This clonotype was observed a handful of times. The chain links TRBV5-1 to TRBJ2-5, with a weak D call TRBD2 (6 bases). The CDR3 sequence is 15 residues long. Germline CDR1 and CDR2: SGHRS and YFSETQ. V was pared by 1 base and J by 6 bases, with 16 bases between. Here the CDR3 DNA reads TGCGCCAGCAGCTTGAATCTAAGGAGGGCGAAGACCCAGTACTTC. This gives the protein CASSLNLRRAKTQYF.

CDR3 region: CASSRRDLTGNLYQETQYF. The CDR3 DNA reads TGTGCCAGCAGCCGAAGGGATCTTACAGGGAACCTGTACCAAGAGACCCAGTACTTC. The gene calls are TRBV7-9 and TRBJ2-5; possible D gene TRBD1, 6 bases. The germline gives CDR1 SEHNR, CDR2 FQNEAQ (reference sequence). The V end was cut by 5 bases, the J end by 0 bases, with 25 bases between. The CDR3 consists of 19 residues.

The CDR3 reads CAISEYTGGSGNEQFF. For the CDR3, the DNA is TGTGCCATCAGTGAGTATACAGGGGGCTCGGGGAATGAGCAGTTCTTC. This rearrangement joins TRBV10-3 to TRBJ2-1; 9 nucleotides align to TRBD1. The germline V gene encodes CDR1 ENHRY and CDR2 SYGVKD. V shed 1 base, J shed 7 bases, and the junction held 8 bases outside the gene matches. This CDR3 region has 16 residues.

The rearrangement uses TRBV27 and TRBJ2-5; TRBD1 matches at 9 bases. The J call is doubtful: the DNA matches TRBJ2-7 better. CDR3 length: 14 amino acids. Germline CDR1 reads MNHEY; CDR2 reads SMNVEV (reference sequence). The CDR3: CASRSTGGLYEQYF. CDR3 coding DNA: TGTGCCAGTCGTTCCACAGGGGGCTTATACGAGCAGTACTTC.

This chain uses TRBV3-1 with TRBJ1-2; D unclear. Germline lookup yields CDR1 LGHDT and CDR2 YNNKEL (reference sequence). The CDR3 is 12 amino acids. V was clipped by 1 base and J by 8 bases, with 8 bases between them. The CDR3 here is CASSQGRGGYTF. In nucleotides, the CDR3 is TGTGCCAGCAGCCAAGGGCGAGGGGGCTACACCTTC.

This clonotype occurred many times. The genes are TRBV4-3 and TRBJ2-3; 7 bases map to TRBD2. The CDR3 consists of 16 residues. The germline gives CDR1 LGHNA, CDR2 YSLEER. The V segment lost 0 bases and the J segment 1 base; nucleotides outside the gene matches: 4. The DNA of the CDR3 is TGCGCCAGCAGCCAAGATAACGCGGGAGGCACAGATACGCAGTATTTT. Residues: CASSQDNAGGTDTQYF.

With regard to this clonotype: A much larger clone sits a single nucleotide away, making a read error possible. The V and J genes are TRBV20-1 and TRBJ2-1; D might be TRBD1 or TRBD2, each matching 5 bases. This CDR3 comprises 11 residues. Germline assignment: CDR1 DFQATT and CDR2 SNEGSKA (reference sequence). The CDR3 sequence is CSARGSNGQFF. CDR3 DNA sequence: TGCAGTGCGAGGGGTAGCAATGGGCAGTTCTTC.

This chain links TRBV20-1 with TRBJ1-1; perhaps TRBD1 as D (5 bases). This CDR3 comprises 17 residues. V lost 1 base, J lost 4 bases, and 22 bases lay in between. Germline assignment: CDR1 DFQATT and CDR2 SNEGSKA (reference sequence). The CDR3 reads CSARGGFGQGQGTEAFF. The CDR3 nucleotides read TGCAGTGCTAGAGGGGGATTCGGTCAGGGTCAAGGCACTGAAGCTTTCTTT.

V and J are TRBV9 and TRBJ1-1, with 7 bases matching TRBD1. This CDR3 region has 16 residues. Trimming cost V 1 base and J 0 bases; bases outside gene matches: 6. Germline V lookup: CDR1 SGDLS, CDR2 YYNGEE. As DNA, the CDR3 is TGTGCCAGCAGCGTAACAGGGGCCGCGATGAACACTGAAGCTTTCTTT. Encoded protein: CASSVTGAAMNTEAFF.

The chain employs TRBV6-5 and TRBJ1-2; D is unresolved. The length of the CDR3 is 13 residues. The V end was cut by 0 bases, the J end by 7 bases, with 9 bases between. Per the germline V gene, CDR1 is MNHEY and CDR2 is SVGAGI. The CDR3 coding sequence is TGTGCCAGCAGTTACTCGGGCAGGTTTGGCTACACCTTC. Protein sequence: CASSYSGRFGYTF.

This clonotype turned up a few times. V and J are TRBV29-1 and TRBJ2-4; 9 nucleotides agree with TRBD2. J was trimmed by 6 bases and V by 4 bases; bases with no gene match: 10. The germline gives CDR1 SQVTM, CDR2 ANQGSEA. CDR3 length: 15 residues. The CDR3 sequence: CSVVPAGGLGNIQYF. In DNA, the CDR3 is TGCAGCGTTGTCCCAGCGGGGGGTTTGGGAAACATTCAGTACTTC.

This clonotype was seen a few times. V is TRBV20-1 and J is TRBJ1-2; D not certain. V was clipped by 6 bases and J by 6 bases, with 17 bases between them. This CDR3 has 13 amino acids. Per the germline V gene, CDR1 is DFQATT and CDR2 is SNEGSKA (reference sequence). The CDR3 is CSARVVGLNGYTF. In DNA, the CDR3 is TGCAGTGCCCGCGTGGTAGGGTTAAATGGCTACACCTTC.

This clonotype was recorded a few times. V is TRBV5-1 and J is TRBJ1-2, with no clear D. The V gene lost 4 bases and the J gene lost 8 bases, with 18 bases spanning the gap. The CDR3 runs to 14 residues. Germline CDR1 reads SGHRS; CDR2 reads YFSETQ. For the CDR3, the DNA is TGCGCCAGCAGCCCCGCCGGGGATCCCTGGGGCTACACCTTC. Residues: CASSPAGDPWGYTF.

This clonotype has only a few counts. V gene TRBV12-3 or TRBV12-4 combines with J gene TRBJ1-6; D is undetermined. This CDR3 is 14 amino acids long. V gave up 6 bases and J gave up 7 bases, with 13 bases separating them. The CDR3 DNA follows: TGTGCCAGCAGCCGCAGTGGAGGGAATTCACCCCTCCACTTT. It is translated as CASSRSGGNSPLHF.

The chain recombines TRBV28 with TRBJ2-3; D is undetermined. Germline V gene lookup returns CDR1 MDHEN and CDR2 SYDVKM. With 3 bases removed from V and 0 bases from J, the gap between germline ends came to 13 bases. The CDR3 contains 16 residues. Here the CDR3 reads CASSLSAAASTDTQYF. For the CDR3, the DNA is TGTGCCAGCAGTTTGTCGGCGGCCGCTAGCACAGATACGCAGTATTTT.

This clonotype has a count of ten or more. V gene TRBV12-3 or TRBV12-4 combines with J gene TRBJ2-5; D possibly corresponds to TRBD1 (5 bases). The CDR3 has 13 amino acids. The germline V and J ends were trimmed by 5 bases and 3 bases, with 10 bases remaining between them. The CDR3 here is CASSLDRKETQYF. The CDR3 nucleotides read TGTGCCAGCAGTCTTGACAGAAAAGAGACCCAGTACTTC.

This clonotype came up a few times. J is TRBJ1-2 and V is TRBV2; 11 bases are a match to TRBD1. The length of the CDR3 is 15 residues. CDR1 is SNHLY, CDR2 FYNNEI, per germline. Germline trimming cut 5 bases from V and 8 bases from J; bases unmatched to any gene: 10. The CDR3 nucleotides are TGTGCCAGCAGTCGTCCCGGGACAGGGGGAGAGGGCTACACCTTC. Residues: CASSRPGTGGEGYTF.

The table lists this clonotype with a few counts. V usage is TRBV7-2 and J usage is TRBJ2-7, with a weak D call TRBD1 (7 bases). Germline CDR1 reads SGHTA; CDR2 reads FQGNSA. The CDR3 runs 17 residues. V lost 1 base, J lost 6 bases, and 22 bases lay in between. For the CDR3, the DNA is TGTGCCAGCAGCTTAGTTCTGAGACAGGGAGGAAGGGGCGAGCAGTACTTC. Translation gives CASSLVLRQGGRGEQYF.

The chain employs TRBV7-2 and TRBJ1-3, with a weak D call TRBD1 (5 bases). Germline V CDR1 and CDR2: SGHTA, FQGNSA. The CDR3 is 14 amino acids. V was cut by 5 bases and J by 2 bases, with 10 bases left in between. For the CDR3, the DNA is TGTGCCAGCAGCGCACAGGTTACTGGAAACACCATATATTTT. Translating it yields CASSAQVTGNTIYF.

This CDR3 is CASSYQGNTDTQYF. The CDR3 coding sequence is TGTGCCAGCAGCTACCAGGGGAACACAGATACGCAGTATTTT. The rearrangement uses TRBV27 and TRBJ2-3, with D tentatively TRBD1 (6 bases). Germline lookup yields CDR1 MNHEY and CDR2 SMNVEV (reference sequence). The CDR3 runs to 14 residues. Trimming pared 6 bases from V and 2 bases from J, leaving 12 bases between.

The sample holds a few counts of this clonotype. V and J are TRBV11-2 and TRBJ2-1; 10 bases align to TRBD2. Per the germline V gene, CDR1 is SGHAT and CDR2 is FQNNGV. This CDR3 has 15 amino acids. After removal of 4 bases from V and 5 bases from J, the junction contained 5 bases not matched to a gene. For the CDR3, the DNA is TGTGCCAGCAGCTCCCCTAGCGGGGGCAACAATGAGCAGTTCTTC. Encoded protein: CASSSPSGGNNEQFF.

The chain is built from TRBV6-5 and TRBJ2-3; the D is unclear. Germline assignment: CDR1 MNHEY and CDR2 SVGAGI. Trimming stripped 0 bases from V and 0 bases from J, with 13 bases between. The CDR3 has 17 amino acids. The CDR3 reads CASSYSYFGASTDTQYF. For the CDR3, the DNA is TGTGCCAGCAGTTACTCGTATTTTGGAGCTAGCACAGATACGCAGTATTTT.

V usage is TRBV5-8 and J usage is TRBJ1-4; 8 nucleotides line up with TRBD1. V trimming: 0 bases; J trimming: 3 bases; junction bases outside the gene matches: 4. The CDR3 extends over 16 amino acids. Germline values: CDR1 SGHTS, CDR2 YDEGEE. The CDR3: CASSLVQGGANEKLFF. In DNA, the CDR3 is TGTGCCAGCAGCTTGGTACAGGGGGGAGCTAATGAAAAACTGTTTTTT. Filled out from reference TRBV5-8 and TRBJ1-4, the complete variable domain reads EAGVTQSPTHLIKTRGQQATLRCSPISGHTSVYWYQQALGLGLQFLLWYDEGEERNRGNFPPRFSGRQFPNYSSELNVNALELEDSALYLCASSLVQGGANEKLFFGSGTQLSVL.

V is TRBV10-3 and J is TRBJ1-1, with a tentative D call TRBD1 (5 bases). The CDR3 is 13 residues long. Per the germline V gene, CDR1 is ENHRY and CDR2 is SYGVKD. The V and J ends lost 2 bases and 6 bases respectively, with 10 bases between them. CDR3 bases: TGTGCCATCAGTGAGGGGACTGGCGCTGAAGCTTTCTTT. Translating it yields CAISEGTGAEAFF.